What follows is one T cell receptor beta chain and its context. Its target is unknown. Enrolled patients, whose metastatic non-small-cell lung cancer was chemo-refractory, received focal radiation plus CTLA-4 blockade with ipilimumab. The junction had 8 bases not matched to a gene; V was cut back by 4 bases and J by 6 bases. Germline loops: CDR1 LGHNA, CDR2 YSLEER. The CDR3 covers 15 residues. This record belongs to a study of radiotherapy plus CTLA-4 blockade in lung cancer. Study-wide points: Strongest reported response predictors: early blood clone changes and post-radiation interferon-beta. Clones of tumor-derived TCRs expanded in blood after radiotherapy plus ipilimumab.

Sequencing was performed with immunoSEQ multiplex PCR; in TCRdb, only in-frame clones are kept and a portion is missing. The data contain 75,000 to 95,000 clones, more than 70% of them singletons. This sequence was found in a human donor with non-small cell lung cancer that progressed on radiotherapy plus ipilimumab. The V call is TRBV4-3, the J call TRBJ2-2, with 7 bases matching TRBD1. The sequenced sample was peripheral blood, obtained from a patient treated with radiotherapy plus ipilimumab. The CDR3 DNA follows: TGCGCCAGCAGCCTCGAACAGGGGAGTCCCGGGGAGCTGTTTTTT. Translation gives CASSLEQGSPGELFF.